This T cell receptor (beta chain) was sequenced during a study of blood T cell repertoires in COVID-19. The CDR3 runs 17 residues. Per the germline V gene, CDR1 is ENHRY and CDR2 is SYGVKD. The trim removed 2 bases at V and 2 bases at J, leaving 6 bases unmatched. TCRdb keeps only in-frame clones here, not all; method: immunoSEQ multiplex PCR. The sample lists just over 300,000 clones, roughly 89% occurring once. This clonotype was sampled from a woman in her twenties or thirties with COVID-19, enrolled during active disease. The sequenced sample was peripheral blood. This chain links TRBV10-3 with TRBJ1-1; 12 bases fit TRBD1. DNA of the CDR3: TGTGCCATCAGTGAGGGGGGACAGGGGGCGCTTAACACTGAAGCTTTCTTT. It encodes CAISEGGQGALNTEAFF.